The T cell receptor beta chain under discussion was sequenced for a study of shared clonotypes between healthy human individuals. Across the whole study: Used for every donor were three CD4 naive, three CD4 memory, two CD8 naive and one CD8 memory plate.

CD8 cells classed as naive were CD45RO-negative and positively selected for CCR7, excluding terminally differentiated effector memory CD45RA+ cells. Some clones are missing from TCRdb's copy, which holds only in-frame ones; the method was immunoSEQ multiplex PCR. The sample includes fewer than 1 million clones, just over 95% of them seen just once. V lost 7 bases to trimming and J lost 4 bases, with 14 bases between them. CDR3 length: 14 residues. CDR1 and CDR2 (germline): MNHNS, SASEGT. Sample: naive CD8+ T cells sorted from blood. The gene calls are TRBV6-1 and TRBJ2-1, with D unresolved. The clonotype comes from a man in his thirties or forties in good health. CDR3 nucleotides: TGTGCCAGCACCCAAGGTCCGGCATACAATGAGCAGTTCTTC. This gives the protein CASTQGPAYNEQFF.